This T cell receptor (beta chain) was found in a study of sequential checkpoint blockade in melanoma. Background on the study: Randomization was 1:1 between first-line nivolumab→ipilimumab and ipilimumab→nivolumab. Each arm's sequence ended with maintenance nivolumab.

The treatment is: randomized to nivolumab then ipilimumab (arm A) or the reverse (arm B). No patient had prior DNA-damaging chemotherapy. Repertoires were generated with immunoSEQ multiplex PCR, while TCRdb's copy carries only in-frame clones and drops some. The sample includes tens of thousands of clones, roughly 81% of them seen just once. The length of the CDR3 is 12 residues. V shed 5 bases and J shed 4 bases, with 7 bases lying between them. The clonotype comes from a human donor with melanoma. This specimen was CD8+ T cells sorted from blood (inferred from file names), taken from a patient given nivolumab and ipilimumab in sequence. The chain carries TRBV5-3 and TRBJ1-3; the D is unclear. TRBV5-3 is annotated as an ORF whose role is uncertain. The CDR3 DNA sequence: TGTGCCAGAAGTTTTCAGGGAAACACCATATATTTT. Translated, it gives CARSFQGNTIYF.